The sequence of this T cell receptor (beta chain) was determined in a study of T-cell memory formation after mild COVID-19. Germline CDR1 and CDR2: SGHDT and YYEEEE. V was pared by 4 bases and J by 4 bases, with 5 bases of the junction left unmatched. The CDR3 length is 15 residues. TCRdb recomputed calls from the 5' RACE reads with MiXCR, one row per CDR3 protein. The sample yields about 100,000 distinct CDR3 sequences, roughly a sixth seen once. This clonotype originated in a man aged 18 to 30 who had mild COVID-19 (a few samples of this study predate the infection). Cell type and time point are not known. This sequence joins TRBV5-6 and TRBJ2-6, with 7 bases matching TRBD2. Sample: PBMCs or a T cell subset sorted from them (not recorded which). This chain's CDR3 is CASSPGLSGANVLTF. CDR3 sequence (DNA): TGTGCCAGCAGCCCGGGACTATCCGGGGCCAACGTCCTGACTTTC.